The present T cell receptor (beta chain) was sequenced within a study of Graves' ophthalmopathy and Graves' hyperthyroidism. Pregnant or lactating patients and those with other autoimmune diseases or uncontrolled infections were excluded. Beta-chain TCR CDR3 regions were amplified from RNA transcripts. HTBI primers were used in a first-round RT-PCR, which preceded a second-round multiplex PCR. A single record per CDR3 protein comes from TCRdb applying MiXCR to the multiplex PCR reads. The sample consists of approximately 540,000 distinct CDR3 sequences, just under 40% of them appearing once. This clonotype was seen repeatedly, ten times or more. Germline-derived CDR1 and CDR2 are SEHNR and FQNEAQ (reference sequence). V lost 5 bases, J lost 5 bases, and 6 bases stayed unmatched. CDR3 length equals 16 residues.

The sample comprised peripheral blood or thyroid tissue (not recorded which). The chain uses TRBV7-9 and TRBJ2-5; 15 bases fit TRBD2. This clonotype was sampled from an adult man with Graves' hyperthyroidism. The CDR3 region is CASSLGLAGGGETQYF. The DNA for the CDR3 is TGTGCCAGCAGCCTTGGACTAGCGGGAGGGGGTGAGACCCAGTACTTC.